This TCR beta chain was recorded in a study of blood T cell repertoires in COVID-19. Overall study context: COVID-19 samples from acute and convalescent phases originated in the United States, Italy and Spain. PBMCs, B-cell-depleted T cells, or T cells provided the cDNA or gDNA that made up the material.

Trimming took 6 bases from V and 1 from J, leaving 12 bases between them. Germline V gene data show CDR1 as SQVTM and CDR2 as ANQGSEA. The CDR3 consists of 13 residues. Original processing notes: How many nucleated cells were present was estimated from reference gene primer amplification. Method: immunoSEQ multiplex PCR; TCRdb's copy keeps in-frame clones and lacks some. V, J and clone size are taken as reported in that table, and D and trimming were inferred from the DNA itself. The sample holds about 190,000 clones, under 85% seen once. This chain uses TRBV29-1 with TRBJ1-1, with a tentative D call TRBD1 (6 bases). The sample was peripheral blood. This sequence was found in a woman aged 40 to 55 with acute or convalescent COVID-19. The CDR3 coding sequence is TGCAGCGTCCTCGACAGGTCGAACACTGAAGCTTTCTTT. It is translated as CSVLDRSNTEAFF. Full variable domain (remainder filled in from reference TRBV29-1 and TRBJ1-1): SAVISQKPSRDICQRGTSLTIQCQVDSQVTMMFWYRQQPGQSLTLIATANQGSEATYESGFVIDKFPISRPNLTFSTLTVSNMSPEDSSIYLCSVLDRSNTEAFFGQGTRLTVV.